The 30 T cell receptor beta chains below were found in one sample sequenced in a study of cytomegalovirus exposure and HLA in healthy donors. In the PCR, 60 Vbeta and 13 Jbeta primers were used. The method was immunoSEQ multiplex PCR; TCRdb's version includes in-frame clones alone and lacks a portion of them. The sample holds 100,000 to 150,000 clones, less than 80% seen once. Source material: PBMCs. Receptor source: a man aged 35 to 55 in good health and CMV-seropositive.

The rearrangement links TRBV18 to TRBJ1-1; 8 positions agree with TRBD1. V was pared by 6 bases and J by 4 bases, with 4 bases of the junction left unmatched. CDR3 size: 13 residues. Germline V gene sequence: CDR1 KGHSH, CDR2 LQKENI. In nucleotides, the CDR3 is TGTGCCAGCTCGTGGGACAGGTCCACTGAAGCTTTCTTT. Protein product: CASSWDRSTEAFF.

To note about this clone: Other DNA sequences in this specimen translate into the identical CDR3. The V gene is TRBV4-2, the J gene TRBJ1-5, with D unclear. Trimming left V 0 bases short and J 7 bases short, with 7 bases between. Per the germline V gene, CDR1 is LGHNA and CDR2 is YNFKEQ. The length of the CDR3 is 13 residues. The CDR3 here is CASSQEEGQPQHF. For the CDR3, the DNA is TGTGCCAGCAGCCAAGAAGAGGGCCAGCCCCAGCATTTT.

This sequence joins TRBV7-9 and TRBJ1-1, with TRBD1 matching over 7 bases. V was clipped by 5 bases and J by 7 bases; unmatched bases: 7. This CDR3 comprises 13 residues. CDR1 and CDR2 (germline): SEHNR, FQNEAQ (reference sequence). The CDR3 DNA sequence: TGTGCCAGCAGCCCTCTAGGGGGCCTTGAAGCTTTCTTT. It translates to CASSPLGGLEAFF.

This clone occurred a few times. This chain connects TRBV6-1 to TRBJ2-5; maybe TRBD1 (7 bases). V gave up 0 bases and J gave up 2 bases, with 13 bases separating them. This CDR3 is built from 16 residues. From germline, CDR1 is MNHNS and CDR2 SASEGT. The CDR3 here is CASSEASAGGQETQYF. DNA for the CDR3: TGTGCCAGCAGTGAAGCGAGCGCAGGGGGGCAAGAGACCCAGTACTTC.

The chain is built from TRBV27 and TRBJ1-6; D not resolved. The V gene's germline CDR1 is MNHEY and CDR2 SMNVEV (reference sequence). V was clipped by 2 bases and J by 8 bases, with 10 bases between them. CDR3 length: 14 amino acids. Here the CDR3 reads CASSLQTKDSPLHF. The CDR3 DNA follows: TGTGCCAGCAGTTTACAGACAAAGGATTCACCCCTCCACTTT.

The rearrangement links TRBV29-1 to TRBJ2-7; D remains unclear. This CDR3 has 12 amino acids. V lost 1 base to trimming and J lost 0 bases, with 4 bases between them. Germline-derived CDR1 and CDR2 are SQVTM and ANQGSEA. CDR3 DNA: TGCAGCGTTGAAGGACACTCCTACGAGCAGTACTTC. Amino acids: CSVEGHSYEQYF.

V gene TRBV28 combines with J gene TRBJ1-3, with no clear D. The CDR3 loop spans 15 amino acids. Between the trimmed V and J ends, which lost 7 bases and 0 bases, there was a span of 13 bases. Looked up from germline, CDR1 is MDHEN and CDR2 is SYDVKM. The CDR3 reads CASISGSVSGNTIYF. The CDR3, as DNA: TGTGCCAGCATCTCCGGGTCCGTCTCTGGAAACACCATATATTTT.

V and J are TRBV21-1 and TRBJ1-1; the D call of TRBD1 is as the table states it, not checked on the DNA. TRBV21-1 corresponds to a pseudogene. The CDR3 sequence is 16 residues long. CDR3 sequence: CASSNRRQASLPKAFF. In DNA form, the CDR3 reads TGTGCCAGCAGCAACAGACGACAGGCGAGCCTCCCCAAAGCTTTCTTT.

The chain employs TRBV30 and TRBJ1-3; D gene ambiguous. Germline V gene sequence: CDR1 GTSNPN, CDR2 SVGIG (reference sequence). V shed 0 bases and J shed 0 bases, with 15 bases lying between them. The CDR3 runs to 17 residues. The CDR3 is CAWSVGSTAFSGNTIYF. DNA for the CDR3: TGTGCCTGGAGTGTAGGGAGCACAGCGTTCTCTGGAAACACCATATATTTT.

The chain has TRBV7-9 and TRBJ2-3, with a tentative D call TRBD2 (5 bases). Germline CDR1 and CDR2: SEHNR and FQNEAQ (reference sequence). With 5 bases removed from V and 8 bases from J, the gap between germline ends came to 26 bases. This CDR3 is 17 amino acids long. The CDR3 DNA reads TGTGCCAGCAGCGATCCTCCCCCGGGATTAACCGGCCCTACGCAGTATTTT. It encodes CASSDPPPGLTGPTQYF.

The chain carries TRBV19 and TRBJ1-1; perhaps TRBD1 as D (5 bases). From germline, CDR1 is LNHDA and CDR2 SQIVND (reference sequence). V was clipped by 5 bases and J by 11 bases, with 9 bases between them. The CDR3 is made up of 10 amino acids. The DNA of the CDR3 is TGTGCCAGTAGTTCAGGGTGTGCTTTCTTT. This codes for CASSSGCAFF. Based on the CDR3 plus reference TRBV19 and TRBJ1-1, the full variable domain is DGGITQSPKYLFRKEGQNVTLSCEQNLNHDAMYWYRQDPGQGLRLIYYSQIVNDFQKGDIAEGYSVSREKKESFPLTVTSAQKNPTAFYLCASSSGCAFFGQGTRLTVV.

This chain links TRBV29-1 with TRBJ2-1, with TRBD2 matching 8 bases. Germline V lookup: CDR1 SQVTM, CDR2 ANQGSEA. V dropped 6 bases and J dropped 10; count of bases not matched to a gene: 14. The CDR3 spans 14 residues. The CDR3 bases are TGCAGCGTAGTTCCAAGCGGGAGTCCTCGGGAGCAGTTCTTC. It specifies CSVVPSGSPREQFF.

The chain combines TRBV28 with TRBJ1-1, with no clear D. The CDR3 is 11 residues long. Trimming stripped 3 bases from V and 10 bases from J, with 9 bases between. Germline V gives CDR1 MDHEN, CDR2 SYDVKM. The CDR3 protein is CASSFRRGAFF. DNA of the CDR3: TGTGCCAGCAGTTTCCGGCGAGGAGCTTTCTTT.

This CDR3 is CASSLYGQGHYNEQFF. The DNA for the CDR3 is TGTGCCAGCAGTTTATACGGACAGGGGCACTACAATGAGCAGTTCTTC. This rearrangement joins TRBV28 to TRBJ2-1; the match to TRBD1 covers 9 bases. The CDR3 length is 16 residues. The V segment lost 1 base and the J segment 3 bases; nucleotides outside the gene matches: 4. Germline loops: CDR1 MDHEN, CDR2 SYDVKM.

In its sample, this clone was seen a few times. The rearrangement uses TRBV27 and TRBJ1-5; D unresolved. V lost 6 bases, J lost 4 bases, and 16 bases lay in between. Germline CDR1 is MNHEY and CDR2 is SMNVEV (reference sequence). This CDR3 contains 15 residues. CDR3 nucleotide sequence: TGTGCCAGCAGCGCGGGTTTAGTGGCTAATCAGCCCCAGCATTTT. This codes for CASSAGLVANQPQHF.

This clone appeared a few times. Written as DNA, the CDR3 is TGCGCCAGCAGCCAAGATCGAGGACAGGGTAACCACGAGCAGTACTTC. It codes for CASSQDRGQGNHEQYF. V and J are TRBV4-1 and TRBJ2-7, with TRBD1 identical over 8 bases. This CDR3 comprises 16 residues. Per germline, CDR1 MGHRA and CDR2 YSYEKL. V lost 0 bases to trimming and J lost 5 bases; unmatched junction nucleotides: 9.

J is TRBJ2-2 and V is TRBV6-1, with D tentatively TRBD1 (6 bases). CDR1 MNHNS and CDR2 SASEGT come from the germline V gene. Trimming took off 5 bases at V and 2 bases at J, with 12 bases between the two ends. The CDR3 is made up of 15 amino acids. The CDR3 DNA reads TGTGCCAGCAGTTGGACAGACCCAAACACCGGGGAGCTGTTTTTT. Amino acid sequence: CASSWTDPNTGELFF.

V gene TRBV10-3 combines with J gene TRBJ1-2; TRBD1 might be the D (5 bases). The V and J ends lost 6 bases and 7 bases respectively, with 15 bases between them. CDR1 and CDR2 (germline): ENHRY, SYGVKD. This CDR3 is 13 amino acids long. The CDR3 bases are TGTGCCATCAGACTGGGTGAAAGGGGTGGCTACACCTTC. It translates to CAIRLGERGGYTF.

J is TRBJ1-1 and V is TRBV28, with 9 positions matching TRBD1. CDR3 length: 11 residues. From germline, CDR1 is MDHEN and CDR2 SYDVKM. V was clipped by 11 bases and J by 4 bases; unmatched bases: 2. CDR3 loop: CAADRGTEAFF. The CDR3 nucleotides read TGTGCCGCGGACAGGGGCACTGAAGCTTTCTTT. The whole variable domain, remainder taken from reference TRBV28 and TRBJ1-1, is DVKVTQSSRYLVKRTGEKVFLECVQDMDHENMFWYRQDPGLGLRLIYFSYDVKMKEKGDIPEGYSVSREKKERFSLILESASTNQTSMYLCAADRGTEAFFGQGTRLTVV.

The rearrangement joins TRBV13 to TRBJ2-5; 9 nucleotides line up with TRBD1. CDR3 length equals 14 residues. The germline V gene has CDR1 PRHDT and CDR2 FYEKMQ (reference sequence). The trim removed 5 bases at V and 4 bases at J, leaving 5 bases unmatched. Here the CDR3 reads CASSSGQGRETQYF. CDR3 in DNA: TGTGCCAGCAGCAGCGGACAGGGGAGAGAGACCCAGTACTTC.

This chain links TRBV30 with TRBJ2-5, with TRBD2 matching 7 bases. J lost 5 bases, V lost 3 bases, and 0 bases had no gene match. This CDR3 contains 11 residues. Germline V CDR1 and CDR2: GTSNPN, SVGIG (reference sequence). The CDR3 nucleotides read TGTGCCTGGAGGGGGGGGGAGACCCAGTACTTC. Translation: CAWRGGETQYF.

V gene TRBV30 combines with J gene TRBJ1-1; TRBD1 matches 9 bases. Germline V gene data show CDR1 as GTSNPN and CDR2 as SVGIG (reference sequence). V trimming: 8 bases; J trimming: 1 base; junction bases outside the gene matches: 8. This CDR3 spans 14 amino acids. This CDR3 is CARGQGVRNTEAFF. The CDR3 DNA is TGTGCCCGGGGACAGGGCGTCCGGAACACTGAAGCTTTCTTT.

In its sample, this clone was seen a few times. The chain's CDR3 is CASTGGAYEQYF. The CDR3 bases are TGTGCCAGCACAGGGGGCGCGTACGAGCAGTACTTC. J is TRBJ2-7 and V is TRBV25-1; 8 bases match TRBD1. With V trimmed by 7 bases and J by 4 bases, 3 bases remained unmatched. CDR1 is MGHDK, CDR2 SYGVNS, per germline. The CDR3 runs 12 residues.

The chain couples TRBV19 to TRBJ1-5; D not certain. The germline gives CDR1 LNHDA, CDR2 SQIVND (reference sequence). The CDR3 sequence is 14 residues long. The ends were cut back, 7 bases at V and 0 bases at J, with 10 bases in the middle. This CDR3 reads CASTQPFSNQPQHF. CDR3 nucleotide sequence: TGTGCCAGTACACAGCCTTTTAGCAATCAGCCCCAGCATTTT.

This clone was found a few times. The CDR3 DNA reads TGTGCCAGTAGTATAGATGTGAGTGAGCAGTTCTTC. Translation gives CASSIDVSEQFF. The chain joins TRBV19 to TRBJ2-1; D is unresolved. Germline V gene lookup returns CDR1 LNHDA and CDR2 SQIVND (reference sequence). This CDR3 spans 12 amino acids. V was pared by 0 bases and J by 9 bases, with 6 bases between.

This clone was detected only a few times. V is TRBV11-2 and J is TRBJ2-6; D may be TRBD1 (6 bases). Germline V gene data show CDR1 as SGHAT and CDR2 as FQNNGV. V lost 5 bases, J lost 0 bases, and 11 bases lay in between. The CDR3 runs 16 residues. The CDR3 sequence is CASSDRGTSGANVLTF. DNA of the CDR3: TGTGCCAGCAGCGATAGGGGGACCTCTGGGGCCAACGTCCTGACTTTC.

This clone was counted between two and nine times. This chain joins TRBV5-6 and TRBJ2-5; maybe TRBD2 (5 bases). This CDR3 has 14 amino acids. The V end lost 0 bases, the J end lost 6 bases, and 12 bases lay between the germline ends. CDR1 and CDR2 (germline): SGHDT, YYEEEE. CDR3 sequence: CASSLGGSEKTQYF. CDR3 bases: TGTGCCAGCAGCTTGGGAGGGAGTGAGAAGACCCAGTACTTC. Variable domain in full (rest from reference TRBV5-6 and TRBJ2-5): DAGVTQSPTHLIKTRGQQVTLRCSPKSGHDTVSWYQQALGQGPQFIFQYYEEEERQRGNFPDRFSGHQFPNYSSELNVNALLLGDSALYLCASSLGGSEKTQYFGPGTRLLVL.

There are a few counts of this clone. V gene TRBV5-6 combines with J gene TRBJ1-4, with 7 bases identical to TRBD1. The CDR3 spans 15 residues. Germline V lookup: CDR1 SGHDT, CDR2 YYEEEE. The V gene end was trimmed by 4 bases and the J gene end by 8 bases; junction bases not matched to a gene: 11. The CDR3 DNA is TGTGCCAGCAGCCCAAGGACAGGCCGAGGGGAAAAACTGTTTTTT. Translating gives CASSPRTGRGEKLFF.

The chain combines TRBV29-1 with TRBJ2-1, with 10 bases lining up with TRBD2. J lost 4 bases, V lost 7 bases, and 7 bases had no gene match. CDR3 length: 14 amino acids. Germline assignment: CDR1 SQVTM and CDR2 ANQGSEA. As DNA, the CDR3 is TGCAGCGCAACTCTAGCGGGGGCTTACAATGAGCAGTTCTTC. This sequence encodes CSATLAGAYNEQFF.

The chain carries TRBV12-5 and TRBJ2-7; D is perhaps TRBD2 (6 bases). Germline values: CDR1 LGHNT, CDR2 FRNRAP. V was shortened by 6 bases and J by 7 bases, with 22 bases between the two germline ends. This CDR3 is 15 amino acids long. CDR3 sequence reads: CASGRDNGGAWEQYF. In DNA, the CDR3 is TGTGCTAGTGGGAGGGATAATGGCGGGGCGTGGGAGCAGTACTTC.